Below, 20 T cell receptor beta chains from the same sample are listed, as sequenced in a study of shared clonotypes between healthy human individuals. TCRdb keeps only in-frame clones here, not all; method: immunoSEQ multiplex PCR. This sample has some 2,000,000 clones, with roughly 96% found just once. The sample taken for sequencing was naive CD4+ T cells sorted from blood. Subset in this sample: CD45RA+ positively selected. The receptors stem from a man aged 18 to 30 in good health.

A single count supports this clone. This sequence joins TRBV15 and TRBJ1-6, with TRBD1 as a possible D gene (5 bases). CDR3 length: 15 residues. V was cut by 0 bases and J by 9 bases, with 12 bases left in between. The V gene's germline CDR1 is LNHNV and CDR2 YYDKDF (reference sequence). This CDR3 reads CATSRDRVVSSPLHF. The CDR3 DNA sequence: TGTGCCACCAGCAGAGACAGGGTTGTAAGTTCACCCCTCCACTTT. Variable domain in full (rest from reference TRBV15 and TRBJ1-6): DAMVIQNPRYQVTQFGKPVTLSCSQTLNHNVMYWYQQKSSQAPKLLFHYYDKDFNNEADTPDNFQSRRPNTSFCFLDIRSPGLGDTAMYLCATSRDRVVSSPLHFGNGTRLTVT.

The CDR3: CASSASPGRDYGYTF. In DNA, the CDR3 is TGTGCCAGCTCAGCCTCTCCGGGGCGAGACTATGGCTACACCTTC. V and J are TRBV18 and TRBJ1-2, with D possibly being TRBD1 (5 bases). Germline lookup yields CDR1 KGHSH and CDR2 LQKENI. The CDR3 has 15 residues. V lost 5 bases and J lost 3, with 16 bases in between.

This clone appeared a single time. The chain joins TRBV29-1 to TRBJ1-1; weak D call: TRBD1 (6 bases). The V gene lost 5 bases and the J gene lost 1 base, with 8 bases spanning the gap. The CDR3 spans 12 residues. Germline lookup yields CDR1 SQVTM and CDR2 ANQGSEA. The CDR3 DNA is TGCAGCGTTTTACAGGGGAACACTGAAGCTTTCTTT. The encoded protein is CSVLQGNTEAFF.

This chain uses TRBV15 with TRBJ2-7; no definite D call. Germline V gene sequence: CDR1 LNHNV, CDR2 YYDKDF (reference sequence). The CDR3 sequence is 14 residues long. Trimming took 0 bases from V and 3 from J, leaving 9 bases between them. Here the CDR3 reads CATSRDLPGYEQYF. The CDR3, as DNA: TGTGCCACCAGCAGAGATCTCCCGGGCTACGAGCAGTACTTC.

The chain links TRBV6-5 to TRBJ1-2, with a weak D call TRBD1 (6 bases). Trimming pared 0 bases from V and 8 bases from J, leaving 16 bases between. Germline CDR1 is MNHEY and CDR2 is SVGAGI. The CDR3 totals 15 residues. The CDR3 protein is CASSYSMWGAQGYTF. The CDR3 nucleotides read TGTGCCAGCAGTTACTCGATGTGGGGGGCGCAAGGCTACACCTTC.

This chain connects TRBV30 to TRBJ1-2; 7 nucleotides match TRBD1. Germline assignment: CDR1 GTSNPN and CDR2 SVGIG (reference sequence). CDR3 size: 14 residues. The V gene end was trimmed by 2 bases and the J gene end by 4 bases; junction bases not matched to a gene: 7. DNA of the CDR3: TGTGCCTGGAGTACAGGGGATAAGGGCTATGGCTACACCTTC. Translated: CAWSTGDKGYGYTF.

This sequence joins TRBV5-8 and TRBJ1-5; D perhaps matches TRBD1 (5 bases). Germline V lookup: CDR1 SGHTS, CDR2 YDEGEE. V was clipped by 4 bases and J by 3 bases, with 8 bases between them. This CDR3 has 13 residues. CDR3 in amino acids: CASSEGANQPQHF. CDR3 coding DNA: TGTGCCAGCAGCGAAGGGGCCAATCAGCCCCAGCATTTT.

The V gene is TRBV5-6, the J gene TRBJ2-7, with 9 positions matching TRBD1. This CDR3 is 13 amino acids long. The J segment lost 5 bases and the V segment lost 3 bases, leaving 3 bases of the junction unmatched. CDR1 is SGHDT, CDR2 YYEEEE, per germline. In DNA, the CDR3 is TGTGCCAGCAGCTGGGACAGGGACCACGAGCAGTACTTC. Protein sequence: CASSWDRDHEQYF.

The CDR3 region is CASSLNVQGAEETQYF. The CDR3 bases are TGTGCCAGCTCACTGAATGTACAGGGGGCTGAGGAGACCCAGTACTTC. The J gene is TRBJ2-5, the V gene TRBV18; 9 bases are a match to TRBD1. Germline CDR1 reads KGHSH; CDR2 reads LQKENI. The CDR3 contains 16 residues. The trim removed 4 bases at V and 5 bases at J, leaving 11 bases unmatched.

The chain combines TRBV7-2 with TRBJ2-3; unclear D gene. Trimming removed 5 bases at V and 3 bases at J, with 15 bases between. Germline V gives CDR1 SGHTA, CDR2 FQGNSA. This CDR3 contains 15 residues. In DNA, the CDR3 is TGTGCCAGCAGCCCACGTAGTGTGGGGACAGATACGCAGTATTTT. Translating it yields CASSPRSVGTDTQYF.

The chain employs TRBV5-6 and TRBJ1-2, with D unclear. CDR1 and CDR2 (germline): SGHDT, YYEEEE. This CDR3 region has 12 residues. V lost 0 bases and J lost 6, with 6 bases in between. CDR3 loop: CASSLEPNGYTF. The CDR3 bases are TGTGCCAGCAGCTTGGAGCCGAATGGCTACACCTTC.

The rearrangement uses TRBV27 and TRBJ1-5, with 8 bases identical to TRBD1. Germline V gene lookup returns CDR1 MNHEY and CDR2 SMNVEV (reference sequence). This CDR3 has 15 amino acids. Trimming at V came to 6 bases and at J to 2 bases, leaving 6 bases not matched to a gene. The CDR3 spells CASRVTGGRNQPQHF. The CDR3 DNA follows: TGTGCCAGCAGGGTAACAGGGGGTCGCAATCAGCCCCAGCATTTT.

The rearrangement uses TRBV29-1 and TRBJ2-1; possible D gene TRBD2, 5 bases. Trimming removed 2 bases at V and 3 bases at J, with 17 bases between. Germline CDR1 SQVTM, CDR2 ANQGSEA. This CDR3 is built from 16 residues. In DNA form, the CDR3 reads TGCAGCGTTGAATGGGGTTGGGCAGGAGGCTACAATGAGCAGTTCTTC. It is translated as CSVEWGWAGGYNEQFF.

The genes are TRBV19 and TRBJ1-1; a possible D gene is TRBD1 (6 bases). V was shortened by 6 bases and J by 6 bases, with 11 bases between the two germline ends. Germline CDR1 is LNHDA and CDR2 is SQIVND (reference sequence). The CDR3 runs to 12 residues. In DNA form, the CDR3 reads TGTGCCAGTAGCCCAGAGGGGGCTGAAGCTTTCTTT. Protein sequence: CASSPEGAEAFF.

Points on this clone: Other DNA sequences in this specimen translate into the identical CDR3. This chain joins TRBV20-1 and TRBJ1-1, with D uncertain. V was shortened by 5 bases and J by 0 bases, with 4 bases between the two germline ends. The CDR3 extends over 11 amino acids. CDR1 and CDR2 from the germline V gene are DFQATT and SNEGSKA (reference sequence). CDR3 in amino acids: CSARMNTEAFF. The CDR3 DNA reads TGCAGTGCTCGGATGAACACTGAAGCTTTCTTT.

This clone was observed at least ten times. The genes are TRBV18 and TRBJ1-2; D is ambiguous. The CDR3 covers 14 residues. V was clipped by 1 base and J by 8 bases, with 14 bases between them. Per germline, CDR1 KGHSH and CDR2 LQKENI. The CDR3 region has the DNA TGTGCCAGCTCACCACAGGAGGCGAGTACGGGCTACACCTTC. Translation: CASSPQEASTGYTF.

The CDR3, as DNA: TGCGCCAGCAGCTTGTCTGCTAGCGGGGGGATTCCCGGGGAGCTGTTTTTT. Protein sequence: CASSLSASGGIPGELFF. The chain couples TRBV5-1 to TRBJ2-2, with 11 bases fitting TRBD2. Germline V gives CDR1 SGHRS, CDR2 YFSETQ. The CDR3 has 17 amino acids. V shed 1 base and J 6 bases; nucleotides not matched to a gene: 8.

J is TRBJ1-1 and V is TRBV29-1, with D possibly matching TRBD1 (6 bases). Trimming left V 3 bases short and J 4 bases short, with 15 bases between. The CDR3 runs to 14 residues. Germline V gives CDR1 SQVTM, CDR2 ANQGSEA. The CDR3 loop is CSVDGGRGGTEAFF. CDR3 DNA: TGCAGCGTTGACGGGGGGCGTGGAGGCACTGAAGCTTTCTTT.

This chain joins TRBV5-1 and TRBJ1-4; D might be TRBD1 (5 bases). V was pared by 2 bases and J by 2 bases, with 13 bases between. The CDR3 loop spans 16 amino acids. Germline V lookup: CDR1 SGHRS, CDR2 YFSETQ. The CDR3 protein is CASSFLGGSTNEKLFF. The CDR3 DNA reads as TGCGCCAGCAGCTTCTTGGGGGGTTCGACTAATGAAAAACTGTTTTTT.

The V gene is TRBV27, the J gene TRBJ2-3; D is unclear. V shed 7 bases and J shed 0 bases, with 17 bases lying between them. This CDR3 spans 16 amino acids. The germline V gene encodes CDR1 MNHEY and CDR2 SMNVEV (reference sequence). CDR3 region: CASTRRPDKSTDTQYF. CDR3 sequence (DNA): TGTGCCAGCACTCGAAGGCCCGACAAAAGCACAGATACGCAGTATTTT.